This T cell receptor beta chain derives from a study of blood T cell repertoires in COVID-19. In the study overall: Researchers got acute and convalescent COVID-19 samples from the United States, Italy and Spain. T cells, B-cell-depleted T cells, or PBMCs supplied cDNA or gDNA.

Germline V gives CDR1 SGHRS, CDR2 YFSETQ. The CDR3 has 14 amino acids. With V trimmed by 2 bases and J by 2 bases, 3 bases remained unmatched. The cohort comprised adults aged about 18 to 100 years residing in around 25 US areas. Clinical histories supplied by participants themselves formed the basis of cohort assignment. Repertoires were generated with immunoSEQ multiplex PCR, while TCRdb's copy carries only in-frame clones and drops some. This table holds around 390,000 clones, about 87% found once. The chain employs TRBV5-1 and TRBJ1-2; 7 bases line up with TRBD1. The sequence was obtained from a woman in her forties or fifties who had recovered from COVID-19. The sample taken for sequencing was PBMCs or T cells enriched from blood (not recorded which). The CDR3 loop reads CASSFYRGNYGYTF. The CDR3 DNA reads TGCGCCAGCAGCTTCTACAGGGGAAACTATGGCTACACCTTC.